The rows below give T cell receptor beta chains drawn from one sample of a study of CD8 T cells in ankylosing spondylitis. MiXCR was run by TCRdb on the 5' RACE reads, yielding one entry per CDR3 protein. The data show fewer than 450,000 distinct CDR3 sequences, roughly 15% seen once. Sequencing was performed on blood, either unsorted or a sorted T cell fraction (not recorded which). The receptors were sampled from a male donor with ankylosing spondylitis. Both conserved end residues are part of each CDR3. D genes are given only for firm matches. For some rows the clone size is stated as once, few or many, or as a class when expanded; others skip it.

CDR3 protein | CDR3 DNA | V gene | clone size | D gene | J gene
CASSRGTTKSSYNEQFF | TGTGCCAGCAGCCGCGGGACTACCAAAAGCTCCTACAATGAGCAGTTCTTC | TRBV6-1 | few | TRBD2 | TRBJ2-1
CASRTPGPRNIQYF | TGTGCCAGCAGGACCCCCGGGCCTAGAAACATTCAGTACTTC | TRBV6-1 | few | . | TRBJ2-4
CASKTGIDNQPQHF | TGCGCCAGCAAAACAGGGATTGACAATCAGCCCCAGCATTTT | TRBV5-1 | few | . | TRBJ1-5
CASSLGSGGGSNYGYTF | TGTGCCAGCAGCTTAGGGTCCGGGGGGGGAAGTAACTATGGCTACACCTTC | TRBV7-2 | many | . | TRBJ1-2
CSARDWGVGAQYEQYF | TGCAGTGCTAGAGATTGGGGGGTGGGGGCGCAGTACGAGCAGTACTTC | TRBV20-1 | . | . | TRBJ2-7
CASSLGGKGYEQYF | TGTGCCAGCAGTTTAGGGGGGAAGGGCTACGAGCAGTACTTC | TRBV12-3/TRBV12-4 | once | . | TRBJ2-7
CAISRSTPYTDTQYF | TGTGCCATCAGTCGTAGTACTCCTTACACAGATACGCAGTATTTT | TRBV10-3 | . | . | TRBJ2-3
CASSFWGTKEETQYF | TGTGCCAGCAGCTTTTGGGGGACGAAGGAAGAGACCCAGTACTTC | TRBV7-2 | . | . | TRBJ2-5
CASSLSGAGVSYEQYF | TGTGCCAGCAGTTTATCTGGGGCAGGGGTTTCCTACGAGCAGTACTTC | TRBV28 | few | . | TRBJ2-7
CASSSGGYNVEQFF | TGTGCCAGCAGTTCGGGGGGCTATAACGTTGAGCAGTTCTTC | TRBV28 | many | . | TRBJ2-1
CASSPGLAGYGAQYF | TGCGCCAGCAGCCCAGGACTAGCGGGATATGGAGCCCAGTACTTC | TRBV4-3 | few | TRBD2 | TRBJ2-5